The rows below give T cell receptor beta chains drawn from one sample of a study of T cell changes during pregnancy in multiple sclerosis. TCRdb's table, derived via immunoSEQ multiplex PCR, lists solely in-frame clones and lacks some. This table holds some 56,000 clones, roughly 90% found once. Sequences were derived from peripheral blood, sampled in the third trimester of pregnancy. These receptors all stem from a female donor in good health, enrolled as a control in a pregnancy study. CDR3s include the opening cysteine and the closing phenylalanine or tryptophan. A D gene is named only where the DNA matches it firmly. For some rows the clone size is stated as once, few or many, or as a class when expanded; others skip it.

V gene,J gene,clone size,D gene,CDR3 protein,CDR3 DNA
TRBV4-2,TRBJ1-1,.,TRBD1,CASSRTGGLNTEAFF,TGTGCCAGCAGCCGGACAGGGGGCTTGAACACTGAAGCTTTCTTT
TRBV5-6,TRBJ1-2,.,.,CASRATDTSRYGYTF,TGTGCCAGCAGGGCCACAGATACCTCTCGGTATGGCTACACCTTC
TRBV2,TRBJ1-2,.,.,CASSADSNYGYTF,TGTGCCAGCAGCGCGGACAGTAACTATGGCTACACCTTC
TRBV28,TRBJ2-7,.,TRBD1,CASSLGQGGLYEQYF,TGTGCCAGCAGTTTAGGACAGGGGGGGCTCTACGAGCAGTACTTC
TRBV9,TRBJ2-1,.,.,CASSVGEAFPYNEQFF,TGTGCCAGCAGCGTAGGGGAGGCCTTCCCTTACAATGAGCAGTTCTTC
TRBV7-9,TRBJ2-5,.,TRBD2,CASSLTGTSQETQYF,TGTGCCAGCAGCCTAACCGGGACTAGCCAAGAGACCCAGTACTTC
TRBV7-9,TRBJ2-5,.,.,CASSLGAAGDSSRTQYF,TGTGCCAGCAGCTTAGGGGCTGCTGGGGACTCATCCAGGACCCAGTACTTC
TRBV13,TRBJ2-3,.,TRBD1,CASSPGQGKADTQYF,TGTGCCAGCAGCCCCGGACAGGGTAAGGCAGATACGCAGTATTTT
TRBV2,TRBJ2-7,.,.,CASSDQGPYSYEQYF,TGTGCCAGCAGTGATCAGGGGCCGTACTCCTACGAGCAGTACTTC
TRBV6-5,TRBJ2-1,.,TRBD2,CAGTSESSSYNEQFF,TGTGCCGGGACTAGCGAATCGAGCTCCTACAATGAGCAGTTCTTC
TRBV12-5,TRBJ2-1,.,.,CASGPAGVNEQFF,TGTGCTAGTGGTCCTGCCGGTGTGAATGAGCAGTTCTTC
TRBV6-5,TRBJ2-1,.,.,CASSPDINLNEQFF,TGTGCCAGCAGTCCGGACATAAATCTCAATGAGCAGTTCTTC
TRBV10-3,TRBJ2-1,.,TRBD1,CAISRDREKGEQFF,TGTGCCATCAGTCGGGACAGGGAAAAGGGTGAGCAGTTCTTC
TRBV10-2,TRBJ2-5,.,TRBD2,CASTTSGGAGETQYF,TGCGCCAGCACGACTAGCGGGGGGGCGGGAGAGACCCAGTACTTC
TRBV2,TRBJ2-6,.,TRBD1,CASKDRFVGANVLTF,TGTGCCAGCAAGGACAGGTTCGTTGGGGCCAACGTCCTGACTTTC
TRBV2,TRBJ2-5,once,.,CASSELEGETQYF,TGTGCCAGCAGTGAATTGGAGGGAGAGACCCAGTACTTC
TRBV28,TRBJ2-7,.,TRBD2,CASSLYSRQGRLAGVYEQYF,TGTGCCAGCAGTTTATACTCGAGACAGGGTCGACTAGCGGGAGTATACGAGCAGTACTTC
TRBV29-1,TRBJ2-3,.,TRBD2,CSVELAWEGSTDTQYF,TGCAGCGTTGAGCTCGCCTGGGAGGGCTCCACAGATACGCAGTATTTT
TRBV28,TRBJ2-5,once,TRBD2,CASSGPGLAGGPTWETQYF,TGTGCCAGCAGTGGGCCGGGACTAGCGGGAGGGCCTACGTGGGAGACCCAGTACTTC
TRBV6-4,TRBJ2-3,.,.,CASSDSRAGEQYF,TGTGCCAGCAGTGACTCTAGGGCAGGGGAGCAGTATTTT
TRBV7-2,TRBJ2-3,.,.,CASRQGGRSTDTQYF,TGTGCCAGCAGACAAGGAGGACGTAGCACAGATACGCAGTATTTT
TRBV18,TRBJ2-1,.,TRBD2,CASSPLAGGLNEQFF,TGTGCCAGCTCACCACTAGCGGGGGGACTCAATGAGCAGTTCTTC
TRBV28,TRBJ1-1,.,TRBD1,CASRGQGGTEAFF,TGTGCCAGCAGGGGACAGGGGGGCACTGAAGCTTTCTTT
TRBV10-3,TRBJ2-2,.,.,CAISDAGHGELFF,TGTGCCATCAGTGATGCAGGGCACGGGGAGCTGTTTTTT
TRBV28,TRBJ1-4,.,.,CASCPGGGGEKLFF,TGTGCCAGCTGCCCGGGGGGAGGAGGTGAAAAACTGTTTTTT
TRBV4-3,TRBJ1-6,.,.,CASSQDSGDAYNSPLHF,TGCGCCAGCAGCCAAGATTCGGGGGATGCGTATAATTCACCCCTCCACTTT
TRBV6-6,TRBJ2-1,once,TRBD2,CASSSGRAYTYNEQFF,TGTGCCAGCAGTAGCGGGAGGGCTTATACCTACAATGAGCAGTTCTTC
TRBV5-1,TRBJ2-1,once,TRBD2,CASSFLGAAGGLSSYNEQFF,TGCGCCAGCAGCTTCCTAGGGGCAGCGGGAGGGTTGAGCTCCTACAATGAGCAGTTCTTC
TRBV2,TRBJ2-1,.,TRBD2,CASSSPTSGRANSYNEQFF,TGTGCCAGCAGTTCCCCGACTAGCGGGAGGGCCAATTCCTACAATGAGCAGTTCTTC
TRBV7-3,TRBJ2-2,.,TRBD1,CASSRTGGATGELFF,TGTGCCAGCAGCAGGACAGGGGGCGCGACCGGGGAGCTGTTTTTT
TRBV7-2,TRBJ2-7,.,.,CASSSPVEQYF,TGTGCCAGCAGCTCCCCGGTAGAGCAGTACTTC
TRBV10-3,TRBJ1-2,.,TRBD1,CAISIDRGNYGYTF,TGTGCCATCAGTATCGACAGGGGGAACTATGGCTACACCTTC
TRBV5-1,TRBJ2-3,.,.,CASRADPLTDTQYF,TGCGCCAGCAGGGCGGATCCTCTCACAGATACGCAGTATTTT
TRBV7-9,TRBJ2-2,.,.,CASSLTEAGELFF,TGTGCCAGCAGCTTGACAGAAGCCGGGGAGCTGTTTTTT
TRBV7-9,TRBJ1-3,once,.,CASSLPVPRNTIYF,TGTGCCAGCAGCTTACCCGTTCCCCGAAACACCATATATTTT
TRBV4-3,TRBJ2-1,.,TRBD2,CASSRGASGSSYNEQFF,TGCGCCAGCAGCCGCGGGGCTAGCGGGAGCTCCTACAATGAGCAGTTCTTC
TRBV5-6,TRBJ2-7,.,TRBD1,CASSPTTGGINYEQYF,TGTGCCAGCAGCCCTACGACAGGGGGCATAAACTACGAGCAGTACTTC
TRBV19,TRBJ2-7,.,TRBD1,CASSAGQGTDEQYF,TGTGCCAGTAGTGCCGGACAGGGGACGGACGAGCAGTACTTC
TRBV30,TRBJ2-1,.,.,CAWSVLAFNNEQFF,TGTGCCTGGAGTGTACTAGCCTTTAACAATGAGCAGTTCTTC
TRBV11-3,TRBJ2-7,.,.,CASSTQGSEQYF,TGTGCCAGCAGCACGCAGGGTAGCGAGCAGTACTTC
TRBV28,TRBJ1-2,.,.,CASRPLTGYYYGYTF,TGTGCCAGCAGGCCGCTGACAGGCTACTACTATGGCTACACCTTC
TRBV19,TRBJ1-4,once,TRBD1,CASSTQGATNEKLFF,TGTGCCAGTAGTACTCAGGGGGCAACTAATGAAAAACTGTTTTTT
TRBV2,TRBJ2-1,.,.,CASRTSNEQFF,TGTGCCAGCAGGACTAGCAATGAGCAGTTCTTC
TRBV7-9,TRBJ1-2,.,.,CASSLPEAEGYTF,TGTGCCAGCAGCTTACCGGAGGCGGAGGGCTACACCTTC
TRBV28,TRBJ2-7,.,TRBD2,CASSNGLAINEQYF,TGTGCCAGCAGCAACGGACTAGCGATCAACGAGCAGTACTTC
TRBV6-6,TRBJ2-7,.,.,CASSYSDNSYEQYF,TGTGCCAGCAGTTACTCGGACAACTCCTACGAGCAGTACTTC
TRBV15,TRBJ2-7,.,TRBD1,CATSLSGTGGPYEQYF,TGTGCCACCAGCCTCTCCGGGACAGGGGGCCCCTACGAGCAGTACTTC
TRBV7-3,TRBJ1-1,.,.,CASSLTSGHTEAFF,TGTGCCAGCAGCTTAACGTCAGGGCACACTGAAGCTTTCTTT
TRBV5-4,TRBJ1-4,.,.,CASSLGQGRREKLFF,TGTGCCAGCAGCTTGGGTCAGGGCCGGCGGGAAAAACTGTTTTTT
TRBV6-5,TRBJ1-2,.,.,CASIRGRGNYGYTF,TGTGCCAGCATACGGGGGAGGGGCAACTATGGCTACACCTTC
TRBV11-2,TRBJ2-1,few,TRBD2,CASSLQLAGGGGNEQFF,TGTGCCAGCAGCTTACAATTAGCGGGAGGAGGGGGCAATGAGCAGTTCTTC
TRBV5-1,TRBJ2-2,.,.,CASSFEARGSTGELFF,TGCGCCAGCAGCTTTGAGGCGCGGGGATCCACCGGGGAGCTGTTTTTT
TRBV19,TRBJ2-2,few,.,CASSMAALTNTGELFF,TGTGCCAGTAGTATGGCAGCGTTAACGAACACCGGGGAGCTGTTTTTT
TRBV2,TRBJ2-1,.,TRBD1,CASSLQGAEYNEQFF,TGTGCCAGCAGTTTACAGGGGGCCGAATACAATGAGCAGTTCTTC